Listed here are 4 T cell receptor beta chains from one sample, sequenced in a study of CD8 T cells in ankylosing spondylitis. TCRdb analysed the 5' RACE reads with MiXCR anew, one entry per CDR3 protein. The table lists 180,000 or so distinct CDR3 sequences, under 14% of them singletons, with approximately 32% in the top ten. Specimen: blood, either unsorted or a sorted T cell fraction (not recorded which). These receptors all stem from a male donor with ankylosing spondylitis or in good health (not recorded which).

This clonotype was counted many times. V and J are TRBV7-8 and TRBJ2-2; D may match TRBD1 or TRBD2 (7 bases each). V was clipped by 5 bases and J by 5 bases, with 18 bases between them. Per the germline V gene, CDR1 is SGHVS and CDR2 is FQNEAQ. This CDR3 has 16 amino acids. The DNA of the CDR3 is TGTGCCAGCAGCCCGTCCAGGGGGGGCTCAACCGGGGAGCTGTTTTTT. Translating it yields CASSPSRGGSTGELFF.

This clonotype was counted ten times or more. The chain has TRBV20-1 and TRBJ2-7; 12 nucleotides line up with TRBD2. V lost 5 bases to trimming and J lost 6 bases; unmatched junction nucleotides: 5. The length of the CDR3 is 13 residues. Germline V gives CDR1 DFQATT, CDR2 SNEGSKA (reference sequence). The CDR3 DNA is TGCAGTGCTGCAGGACTAGCGGGGATCGAGCAGTACTTC. This codes for CSAAGLAGIEQYF.

This chain connects TRBV7-2 to TRBJ2-1; the match to TRBD2 covers 7 bases. CDR1 SGHTA and CDR2 FQGNSA come from the germline V gene. V gave up 6 bases and J gave up 0 bases; unmatched junction bases: 8. The CDR3 is 16 amino acids. CDR3 amino acids: CASRPPPGGSYNEQFF. Here the CDR3 DNA reads TGTGCCAGCAGGCCTCCCCCGGGGGGCTCCTACAATGAGCAGTTCTTC. Using reference TRBV7-2 and TRBJ2-1 for the parts outside the CDR3, the full variable domain is GAGVSQSPSNKVTEKGKDVELRCDPISGHTALYWYRQSLGQGLEFLIYFQGNSAPDKSGLPSDRFSAERTGGSVSTLTIQRTQQEDSAVYLCASRPPPGGSYNEQFFGPGTRLTVL.

The chain couples TRBV6-1 to TRBJ1-2; D unclear. Germline V gives CDR1 MNHNS, CDR2 SASEGT. The CDR3 spans 15 residues. The V and J ends lost 4 bases and 2 bases respectively, with 14 bases between them. The CDR3 coding sequence is TGTGCCAGCAGTGTTGAGGAGGGTTCCAACTATGGCTACACCTTC. Translated, it gives CASSVEEGSNYGYTF.